This T cell receptor (beta chain) was recorded in a study of CD8 T cells in ankylosing spondylitis. Unmatched junction bases numbered 11, after V lost 6 bases and J lost 6 bases. The germline gives CDR1 MNHEY, CDR2 SMNVEV (reference sequence). The length of the CDR3 is 16 residues. This clonotype was seen more than once but under ten times. TCRdb reanalysed the 5' RACE reads using MiXCR and keeps one entry per CDR3 protein. This table has nearly 350,000 distinct CDR3 sequences, roughly 14% appearing once. The V gene is TRBV27, the J gene TRBJ2-4, with 10 bases fitting TRBD1. The receptor comes from a male donor with ankylosing spondylitis or in good health (not recorded which). The material sequenced was blood, either unsorted or a sorted T cell fraction (not recorded which). CDR3 sequence reads: CASRPKRTGGGNIQYF. The DNA of the CDR3 is TGTGCCAGCAGGCCGAAAAGGACAGGGGGGGGAAACATTCAGTACTTC.